This passage covers 15 T cell receptor beta chains from one sample sequenced in a study of T-cell memory formation after mild COVID-19. TCRdb recomputed calls from the 5' RACE reads with MiXCR, one row per CDR3 protein. In the table there are about 260,000 distinct CDR3 sequences, over 15% of which are singletons. The source material was PBMCs or a T cell subset sorted from them (not recorded which). The receptors come from a man aged 18 to 30 who had mild COVID-19 (a few samples of this study predate the infection). Cell type and time point are not known.

This clonotype has a handful of counts. This rearrangement joins TRBV7-2 to TRBJ2-3; TRBD2 matches at 7 bases. V lost 5 bases and J lost 5; bases outside the gene matches: 10. This CDR3 has 15 residues. Germline CDR1 and CDR2: SGHTA and FQGNSA. The CDR3 DNA reads as TGTGCCAGCAGCCCCCAGACTAGCTGGGTAGATACGCAGTATTTT. The encoded protein is CASSPQTSWVDTQYF. Full variable domain (outside the CDR3, taken from reference TRBV7-2 and TRBJ2-3): GAGVSQSPSNKVTEKGKDVELRCDPISGHTALYWYRQSLGQGLEFLIYFQGNSAPDKSGLPSDRFSAERTGGSVSTLTIQRTQQEDSAVYLCASSPQTSWVDTQYFGPGTRLTVL.

The sample holds many counts of this clonotype. This chain connects TRBV5-1 to TRBJ2-2; 8 bases are a match to TRBD1. Germline values: CDR1 SGHRS, CDR2 YFSETQ. J gave up 7 bases and V 0 bases, and 5 bases lay outside the gene matches. The CDR3 runs 15 residues. CDR3 nucleotides: TGCGCCAGCAGCTTGGGACAGGGGAATCTCGGGGAGCTGTTTTTT. As protein: CASSLGQGNLGELFF.

This chain uses TRBV4-2 with TRBJ2-5, with a possible D match to TRBD2 (6 bases). Trimming cost V 0 bases and J 5 bases, with 10 bases left between them. CDR3 length equals 14 residues. The germline V gene has CDR1 LGHNA and CDR2 YNFKEQ. The CDR3 bases are TGTGCCAGCAGCCAAGACGGGGGTGTCGAGACCCAGTACTTC. It encodes CASSQDGGVETQYF.

The chain recombines TRBV25-1 with TRBJ2-5, with D unresolved. Trimming took off 3 bases at V and 4 bases at J, with 12 bases between the two ends. This CDR3 spans 14 amino acids. Germline V gives CDR1 MGHDK, CDR2 SYGVNS. CDR3 sequence reads: CASSDGSFRETQYF. CDR3 in DNA: TGTGCCAGCAGTGACGGGTCCTTCCGAGAGACCCAGTACTTC.

This clonotype was recorded a few times. The chain employs TRBV2 and TRBJ2-2; TRBD1 agrees at 7 bases. Germline CDR1 is SNHLY and CDR2 is FYNNEI. V lost 3 bases to trimming and J lost 7 bases; unmatched junction nucleotides: 8. This CDR3 is 15 amino acids long. The CDR3 here is CASSDPTGADGELFF. CDR3 in DNA: TGTGCCAGCAGTGACCCTACAGGGGCCGACGGGGAGCTGTTTTTT.

In this sample, this clonotype turned up a few times. The rearrangement links TRBV10-2 to TRBJ1-1; D unresolved. The CDR3 extends over 15 amino acids. Deletions cut 7 bases from V and 0 bases from J, with 15 bases between. CDR1 WSHSY and CDR2 SAAADI come from the germline V gene. DNA of the CDR3: TGCGCCAGCAATCCCTGGGAGGGAATGAACACTGAAGCTTTCTTT. Its protein product is CASNPWEGMNTEAFF.

V and J are TRBV6-1 and TRBJ1-2; no definite D call. Germline V gives CDR1 MNHNS, CDR2 SASEGT. V lost 1 base and J lost 2, with 20 bases in between. The CDR3 has 18 residues. CDR3 sequence reads: CASSEVGQADPENYGYTF. For the CDR3, the DNA is TGTGCCAGCAGTGAAGTCGGGCAGGCGGACCCGGAGAACTATGGCTACACCTTC.

The CDR3 nucleotides are TGTGCCACGGGCCAAGTCGAGACCCAGTACTTC. Its translation: CATGQVETQYF. The chain links TRBV10-3 to TRBJ2-5; D is unclear. The CDR3 is made up of 11 amino acids. The germline V and J ends were trimmed by 10 bases and 5 bases, with 11 bases remaining between them. CDR1 is ENHRY, CDR2 SYGVKD, per germline.

This clonotype was seen only a few times. The gene calls are TRBV5-1 and TRBJ2-3; D might be TRBD2 (6 bases). The V gene lost 4 bases and the J gene lost 2 bases, with 17 bases spanning the gap. CDR3 length equals 16 residues. Germline V gene data show CDR1 as SGHRS and CDR2 as YFSETQ. The CDR3 nucleotides are TGCGCCAGCAGCGCGGGATCTTTGGGGCCCACAGATACGCAGTATTTT. Its protein is CASSAGSLGPTDTQYF.

The CDR3 nucleotides are TGTGCCAGCAGTTACTCGGAGACAGGGGTTTCCCTGGCGCAGTACTTC. It translates to CASSYSETGVSLAQYF. This chain links TRBV6-5 with TRBJ2-7, with 8 bases fitting TRBD1. CDR3 length equals 16 residues. Germline loops: CDR1 MNHEY, CDR2 SVGAGI. Trimming at V came to 0 bases and at J to 9 bases, leaving 13 bases not matched to a gene.

The chain uses TRBV19 and TRBJ2-7; the D gene is possibly TRBD2 (5 bases). The CDR3 contains 11 residues. Germline CDR1 LNHDA, CDR2 SQIVND (reference sequence). V dropped 6 bases and J dropped 4 bases, with 7 bases sitting between them. The CDR3 coding sequence is TGTGCCAGTAGGGACTCGTACGAGCAGTACTTC. Encoded protein: CASRDSYEQYF.

The chain carries TRBV20-1 and TRBJ2-3, with 14 bases that match TRBD2. The CDR3 consists of 19 residues. Looked up from germline, CDR1 is DFQATT and CDR2 is SNEGSKA (reference sequence). J was trimmed by 0 bases and V by 6 bases; bases with no gene match: 14. The CDR3 sequence is CSAPDTGTSGSISTDTQYF. DNA for the CDR3: TGCAGTGCCCCAGACACAGGGACTAGCGGGAGTATAAGCACAGATACGCAGTATTTT.

Only one count was recorded for this clonotype. The chain couples TRBV28 to TRBJ2-2; possibly TRBD2 for D (6 bases). This CDR3 has 15 amino acids. The germline V gene has CDR1 MDHEN and CDR2 SYDVKM. Trimming pared 3 bases from V and 5 bases from J, leaving 13 bases between. CDR3 in DNA: TGTGCCAGCAGTTTCGGGGGAAGAGGGACCGGGGAGCTGTTTTTT. It yields the protein CASSFGGRGTGELFF.

In its sample, this clonotype was seen a few times. The V gene is TRBV21-1, the J gene TRBJ1-5; the D call TRBD1 from the table was never checked on the DNA. TRBV21-1 is designated a pseudogene. The CDR3 runs to 17 residues. The CDR3 nucleotides read TGTGCCAGCTATTATAACAGGGTCCGTGGTCGCAATCAGCCCCAGCATTTT. Its protein is CASYYNRVRGRNQPQHF.

This clonotype was seen a handful of times. The V and J genes are TRBV5-1 and TRBJ2-1, with D unresolved. The CDR3 is 14 amino acids. Deletions cut 0 bases from V and 4 bases from J, with 8 bases between. Germline CDR1 SGHRS, CDR2 YFSETQ. The CDR3 loop reads CASSLAGQYNEQFF. DNA for the CDR3: TGCGCCAGCAGCTTGGCCGGTCAGTACAATGAGCAGTTCTTC.